This T cell receptor beta chain was recorded in a study of CD4+ T cells in melanoma. General study results and limits: A reported correlation linked neoantigen-specific CD4+ T cells to CD8+, macrophage and B cell function.

Per germline, CDR1 MNHNY and CDR2 SVGAGI (reference sequence). This CDR3 has 15 amino acids. V dropped 2 bases and J dropped 8; count of bases not matched to a gene: 5. Concerning this clone: No antigen is known for it.

Sequenced by immunoSEQ multiplex PCR; TCRdb stores in-frame clones only, minus some. The sample holds 12,000 to 15,000 clones, approximately 63% seen once. The source material was cells from a culture (not recorded whether cultured in vitro). The receptor was derived from a human donor with melanoma. The V gene is TRBV6-6, the J gene TRBJ1-6, with TRBD1 matching 8 bases. The chain's CDR3 is CASSYGSGGHSPLHF. As DNA, the CDR3 is TGTGCCAGCAGTTACGGATCAGGGGGCCATTCACCCCTCCACTTT.